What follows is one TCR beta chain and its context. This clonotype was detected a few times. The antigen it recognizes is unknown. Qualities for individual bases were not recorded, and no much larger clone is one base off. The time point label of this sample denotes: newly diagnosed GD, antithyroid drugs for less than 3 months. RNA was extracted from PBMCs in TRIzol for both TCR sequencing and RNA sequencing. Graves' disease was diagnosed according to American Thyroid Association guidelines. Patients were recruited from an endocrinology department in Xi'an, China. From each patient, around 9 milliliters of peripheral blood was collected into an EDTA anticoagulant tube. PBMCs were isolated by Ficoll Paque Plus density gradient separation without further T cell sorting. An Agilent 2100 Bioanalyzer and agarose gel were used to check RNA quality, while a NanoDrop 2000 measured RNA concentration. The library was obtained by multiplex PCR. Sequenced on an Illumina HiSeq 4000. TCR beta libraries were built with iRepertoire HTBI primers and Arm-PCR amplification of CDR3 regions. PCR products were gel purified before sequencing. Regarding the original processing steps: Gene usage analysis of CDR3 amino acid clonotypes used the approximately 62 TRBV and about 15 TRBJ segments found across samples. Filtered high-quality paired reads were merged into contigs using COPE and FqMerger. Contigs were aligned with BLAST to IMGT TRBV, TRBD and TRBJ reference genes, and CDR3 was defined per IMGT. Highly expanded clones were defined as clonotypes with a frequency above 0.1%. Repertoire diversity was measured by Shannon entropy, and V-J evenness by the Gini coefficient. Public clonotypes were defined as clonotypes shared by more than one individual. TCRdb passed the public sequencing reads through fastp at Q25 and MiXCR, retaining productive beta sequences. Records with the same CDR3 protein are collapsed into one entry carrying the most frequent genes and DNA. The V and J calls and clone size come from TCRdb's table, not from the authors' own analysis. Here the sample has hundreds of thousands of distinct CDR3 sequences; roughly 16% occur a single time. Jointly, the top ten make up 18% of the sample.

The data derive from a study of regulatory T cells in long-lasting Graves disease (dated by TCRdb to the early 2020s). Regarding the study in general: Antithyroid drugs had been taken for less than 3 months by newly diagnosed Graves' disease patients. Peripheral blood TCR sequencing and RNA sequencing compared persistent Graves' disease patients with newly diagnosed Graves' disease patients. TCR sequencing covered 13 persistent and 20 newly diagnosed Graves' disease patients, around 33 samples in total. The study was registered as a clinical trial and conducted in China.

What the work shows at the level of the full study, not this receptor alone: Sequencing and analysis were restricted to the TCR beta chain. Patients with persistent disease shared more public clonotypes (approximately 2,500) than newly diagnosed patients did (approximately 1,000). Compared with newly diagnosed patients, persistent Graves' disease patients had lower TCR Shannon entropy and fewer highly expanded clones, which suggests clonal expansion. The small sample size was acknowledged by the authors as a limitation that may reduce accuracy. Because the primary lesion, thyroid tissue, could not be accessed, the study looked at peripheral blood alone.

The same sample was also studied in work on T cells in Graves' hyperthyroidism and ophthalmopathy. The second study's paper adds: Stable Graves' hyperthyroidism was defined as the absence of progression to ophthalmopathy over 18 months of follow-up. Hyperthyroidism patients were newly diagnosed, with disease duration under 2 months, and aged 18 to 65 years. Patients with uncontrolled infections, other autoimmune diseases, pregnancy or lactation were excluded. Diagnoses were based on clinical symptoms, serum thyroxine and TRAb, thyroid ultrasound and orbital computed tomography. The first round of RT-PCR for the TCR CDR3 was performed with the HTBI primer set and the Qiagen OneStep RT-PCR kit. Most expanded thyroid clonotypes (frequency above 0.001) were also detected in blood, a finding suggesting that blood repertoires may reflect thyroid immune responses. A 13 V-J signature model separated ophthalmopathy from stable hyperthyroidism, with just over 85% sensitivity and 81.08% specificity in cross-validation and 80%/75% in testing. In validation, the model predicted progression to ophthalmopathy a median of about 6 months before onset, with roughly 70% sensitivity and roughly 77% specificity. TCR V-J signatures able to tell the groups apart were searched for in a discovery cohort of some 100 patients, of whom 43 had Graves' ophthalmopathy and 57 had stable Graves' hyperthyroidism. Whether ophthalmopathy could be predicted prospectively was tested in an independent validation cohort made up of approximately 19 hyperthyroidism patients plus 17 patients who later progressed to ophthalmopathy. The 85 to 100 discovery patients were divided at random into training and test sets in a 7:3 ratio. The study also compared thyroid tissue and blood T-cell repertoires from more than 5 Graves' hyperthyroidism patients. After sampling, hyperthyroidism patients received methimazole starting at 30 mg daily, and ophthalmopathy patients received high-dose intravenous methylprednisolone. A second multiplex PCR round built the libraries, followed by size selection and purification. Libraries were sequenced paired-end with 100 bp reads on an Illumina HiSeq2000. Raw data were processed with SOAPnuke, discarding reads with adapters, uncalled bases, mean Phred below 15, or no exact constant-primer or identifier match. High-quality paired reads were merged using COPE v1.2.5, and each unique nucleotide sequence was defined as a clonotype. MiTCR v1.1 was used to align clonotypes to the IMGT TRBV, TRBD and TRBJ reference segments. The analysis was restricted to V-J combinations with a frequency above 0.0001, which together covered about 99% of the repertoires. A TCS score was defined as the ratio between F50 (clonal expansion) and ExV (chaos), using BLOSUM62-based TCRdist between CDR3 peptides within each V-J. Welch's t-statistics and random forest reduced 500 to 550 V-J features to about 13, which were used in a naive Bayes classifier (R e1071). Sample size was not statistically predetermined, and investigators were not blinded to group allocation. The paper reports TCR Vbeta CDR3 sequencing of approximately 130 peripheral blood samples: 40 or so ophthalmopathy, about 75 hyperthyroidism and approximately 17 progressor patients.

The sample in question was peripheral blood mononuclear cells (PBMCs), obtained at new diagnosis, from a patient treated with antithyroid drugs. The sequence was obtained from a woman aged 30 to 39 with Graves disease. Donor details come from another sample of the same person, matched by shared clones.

The sequenced DNA: TGTGCCAGCAGCCGCGACCAGAAACCGCTAGCCTACGAGCAGTACTTC. It is translated as CASSRDQKPLAYEQYF. The chain employs TRBV7-9 and TRBJ2-7; the D gene lacks a confident call. Measured from the cysteine to the phenylalanine, the CDR3 is 16 residues long. Left in the record is the CDR3 DNA by itself, 48 bases read in frame from the first base. In the germline V gene (reference sequence), CDR1 corresponds to SEHNR and CDR2 to FQNEAQ. V is reduced by 5 bases and J by 2 bases, leaving a spacing of 19 bases between them.